The 4 T cell receptor beta chains reported below all come from one sample, sequenced in a study of cytomegalovirus exposure and HLA in healthy donors (dated by TCRdb to 2015 to 2018). The library was made by the immunoSEQ multiplex PCR assay. The multiplex PCR relied on a mix of 60 forward primers for TCR Vbeta segments and 13 reverse primers for TCR Jbeta segments. TCRdb re-hosts the immuneACCESS table, in-frame sequences only. Its copies lack some clones; in the studies checked, an unresolved V gene accounts for under half of them, and the cause for the rest is not known. The sample table lists 220,000 or so clones, more than 60% of them with a count of one. The ten largest clonotypes hold 1.8% of the sample. Sequencing was carried out using PBMCs. These receptors originate from a woman aged 25 to 39 in good health and CMV-seronegative.

In its sample, this clone was seen a few times. This rearrangement joins TRBV9 to TRBJ2-3; the match to TRBD2 covers 7 bases. V shed 4 bases, J shed 3 bases, and the junction held 8 bases outside the gene matches. In germline, CDR1 is SGDLS, CDR2 YYNGEE. The CDR3 is 15 residues long. The CDR3 DNA follows: TGTGCCAGCAGCTCGGGCGGGAGAGAGACAGATACGCAGTATTTT. Residues: CASSSGGRETDTQYF.

This clone was recorded a few times. V is TRBV2 and J is TRBJ1-1, with D perhaps matching TRBD1 (5 bases). CDR3 length equals 14 residues. V lost 4 bases and J 1 base, leaving 10 bases between the germline ends. CDR1 is SNHLY and CDR2 is FYNNEI in the germline V gene. The CDR3 bases are TGTGCCAGCAGTGCACAGGAAACGAACACTGAAGCTTTCTTT. It yields the protein CASSAQETNTEAFF.

The V call is TRBV19, the J call TRBJ1-4; the D gene is possibly TRBD1 (6 bases). The CDR3 totals 13 residues. With 3 bases removed from V and 7 bases from J, the gap between germline ends came to 9 bases. Germline CDR1 reads LNHDA; CDR2 reads SQIVND (reference sequence). This chain's CDR3 is CASSILRGEKLFF. The DNA for the CDR3 is TGTGCCAGTAGTATCCTCAGGGGTGAAAAACTGTTTTTT.

This clone was found once. This chain links TRBV19 with TRBJ1-1; D is perhaps TRBD1 (5 bases). CDR1 LNHDA and CDR2 SQIVND come from the germline V gene (reference sequence). The CDR3 is 16 amino acids. Trimming shortened V by 3 bases and J by 3 bases, and 17 bases separated the two germline ends. CDR3 sequence (DNA): TGTGCCAGTAGTATTGGGCCGACAGTTATTCACACTGAAGCTTTCTTT. Residues: CASSIGPTVIHTEAFF.